This T cell receptor beta chain was profiled in a study of blood T cell repertoires in COVID-19. The CDR3 is made up of 8 amino acids, end residues included. Sequencing was performed with immunoSEQ multiplex PCR; in TCRdb, only in-frame clones are kept and a portion is missing. Among about 250,000 clones listed, 80% to 90% were seen once. There are a few counts of this clone. The final CDR3 position lacks the conserved phenylalanine or tryptophan, pointing to a likely read error. The limits of the CDR3 on the DNA are not certain, so only TCRdb's listed CDR3 is given. The sequence was collected from a woman aged 50 to 65 who had been exposed to COVID-19. Sequencing used PBMCs or T cells enriched from blood (not recorded which). The rearrangement links TRBV21-1 to TRBJ2-7; the table assigns TRBD1, which was not confirmed against the DNA. TRBV21-1 is a documented pseudogene. The CDR3 spells CASSKIQD.